These T cell receptor beta chains were read from a single sample in a study of shared clonotypes between healthy human individuals. Generated by immunoSEQ multiplex PCR, the TCRdb table keeps only in-frame clones and is missing some. The profile covers 500,000 to 550,000 clones, with roughly 95% appearing a single time and about 0.059% taken by the ten largest. The sequencing sample was made of naive CD4+ T cells sorted from blood. Source of these receptors: a woman in her thirties in good health. Each CDR3 is given with its conserved first and last residue. D genes are given only for firm matches. Size is omitted from some rows. Given values are once, few, many or a class for expanded clones.

DNA: TGTGCCAGCAGTTACAGTACAGGGGACTATGGCTACACCTTC
CDR3: CASSYSTGDYGYTF
size: NA
J: TRBJ1-2
V: TRBV6-5
D: TRBD1

DNA: TGTGCCAGCAGCTTTGGCGGGATCGCTACAGATACGCAGTATTTT
CDR3: CASSFGGIATDTQYF
size: NA
J: TRBJ2-3
V: TRBV7-9
D: NA

DNA: TGTGCCAGTAGTACCGCCCAGATAAGGGGGTACAATGAGCAGTTCTTC
CDR3: CASSTAQIRGYNEQFF
size: NA
J: TRBJ2-1
V: TRBV19
D: NA

DNA: TGTGCCAGTAGTTCGGGGGCTTGGAACACTGAAGCTTTCTTT
CDR3: CASSSGAWNTEAFF
size: NA
J: TRBJ1-1
V: TRBV19
D: NA

DNA: TGTGCCAGCAGCACCTACGCAGGGGGCAGTTACGAGCAGTACTTC
CDR3: CASSTYAGGSYEQYF
size: NA
J: TRBJ2-7
V: TRBV7-2
D: TRBD1

DNA: TGTGCCAGCAGCTTAGAGGGAGGCAGGGCTCCTGGCTACACCTTC
CDR3: CASSLEGGRAPGYTF
size: once
J: TRBJ1-2
V: TRBV7-9
D: NA

DNA: TGCGCCAGCAGCTCAAAATGGACTAGCGGGAGGATTAACTCCTACGAGCAGTACTTC
CDR3: CASSSKWTSGRINSYEQYF
size: NA
J: TRBJ2-7
V: TRBV5-1
D: TRBD2

DNA: TGTGCCAGCAGTTTGACAGGGGGCGAGCAGCCCCAGCATTTT
CDR3: CASSLTGGEQPQHF
size: NA
J: TRBJ1-5
V: TRBV7-8
D: TRBD1

DNA: TGTGCCTGGAGGAGGACTAGCGGGAGAGGTGAGCAGTTCTTC
CDR3: CAWRRTSGRGEQFF
size: once
J: TRBJ2-1
V: TRBV30
D: TRBD2

DNA: TGTGCCAGCATAAGGGGACAGAGCTCCTACGAGCAGTACTTC
CDR3: CASIRGQSSYEQYF
size: NA
J: TRBJ2-7
V: TRBV2
D: TRBD1

DNA: TGTGCCAGTAGTATAGAAGGCACTCAAGAGGCCCAGTACTTC
CDR3: CASSIEGTQEAQYF
size: NA
J: TRBJ2-5
V: TRBV19
D: NA

DNA: TGTGCCAGCAGCTTAAGGGACGAGCAGTACTTC
CDR3: CASSLRDEQYF
size: NA
J: TRBJ2-7
V: TRBV11-2
D: NA